A selection of T cell receptor beta chains follows, all from one sample in a study of T cell responses to AZD1222 COVID-19 vaccine. The data were produced by immunoSEQ multiplex PCR, yet TCRdb's version contains in-frame clones alone and is incomplete. Of under 150,000 clones detected, approximately 90% appear once; the ten largest clones hold roughly 2.8%. The sample consisted of peripheral blood, taken on day 0 of MenACWY control vaccination. Receptors originate from an adult in good health. Both conserved end residues are part of each CDR3. The D gene is left open where the match is weak. The size field is filled for only some rows; it gives once, few, many or a size class.

TRBJ1-6,.,TRBD1,TRBV9,TGTGCCAGCAGCGCCCGGGACAGGGGTCATTCACCCCTCCACTTT,CASSARDRGHSPLHF
TRBJ1-2,.,.,TRBV14,TGTGCCAGCAGCCGGGAGGCTAACTATGGCTACACCTTC,CASSREANYGYTF
TRBJ1-5,.,.,TRBV18,TGTGCCAGCTCACCGGCAAGCAATCAGCCCCAGCATTTT,CASSPASNQPQHF
TRBJ1-2,.,.,TRBV5-8,TGTGCCAGCAGCGCACGGGGGGGTTTGGACTATGGCTACACCTTC,CASSARGGLDYGYTF
TRBJ1-5,.,.,TRBV19,TGTGCCAGTAGTATAGAAGGGGGGATAAGCAATCAGCCCCAGCATTTT,CASSIEGGISNQPQHF
TRBJ1-1,.,TRBD1,TRBV3-1/TRBV3-2,TGTGCCAGCAGCCCGGACAGGGACACTGAAGCTTTCTTT,CASSPDRDTEAFF
TRBJ2-5,once,.,TRBV2,TGTGCCAGCAGCCCACGACGAGAAGAGACCCAGTACTTC,CASSPRREETQYF
TRBJ1-2,.,.,TRBV6-6,TGTGCCAGCAGTTACCCTCAGGGGACCAACTATGGCTACACCTTC,CASSYPQGTNYGYTF
TRBJ2-3,.,TRBD1,TRBV4-1,TGCGCCAGCAGCCCAAGAGGACAGGGGGACGGAGATACGCAGTATTTT,CASSPRGQGDGDTQYF
TRBJ2-2,many,.,TRBV24-1,TGTGCCACCCGGGACCTGAACACCGGGGAGCTGTTTTTT,CATRDLNTGELFF
TRBJ2-7,.,.,TRBV5-1,TGCGCCAGCAGCTTGGTAGGGGCCGACCTAACCTACGAGCAGTACTTC,CASSLVGADLTYEQYF
TRBJ1-3,.,.,TRBV3-1/TRBV3-2,TGTGCCAGTTACGGCCGGGTTGGAAACACCATATATTTT,CASYGRVGNTIYF
TRBJ1-6,.,.,TRBV18,TGTGCCAGCTCACCGGGTGCGGGAACACCCCTCCACTTT,CASSPGAGTPLHF
TRBJ1-4,.,.,TRBV7-9,TGTGCCAGCAGCTTAGACGGGAGGGGTGAAAAACTGTTTTTT,CASSLDGRGEKLFF
TRBJ1-2,.,.,TRBV19,TGTGCCAGTAGTATCATCCAGGGATCCCCGACTAACTATGGCTACACCTTC,CASSIIQGSPTNYGYTF
TRBJ1-5,.,.,TRBV28,TGTGCCAGCAGAAAAACAGGGATGAGCAATCAGCCCCAGCATTTT,CASRKTGMSNQPQHF
TRBJ2-7,.,TRBD1,TRBV28,TGTGCCAGCAGCCCGGACAGGGTGAGGGAGCAGTACTTC,CASSPDRVREQYF
TRBJ1-1,.,.,TRBV18,TGTGCCAGCTCACCGTCCCAGACAGTGAACACTGAAGCTTTCTTT,CASSPSQTVNTEAFF
TRBJ1-1,.,.,TRBV18,TGTGCCAGCTCACCTTCTCGCAGGCTACTGAACACTGAAGCTTTCTTT,CASSPSRRLLNTEAFF
TRBJ2-3,.,TRBD2,TRBV7-3,TGTGCCAGCAGCTCCAATAGCGGGTTACCCACAGATACGCAGTATTTT,CASSSNSGLPTDTQYF
TRBJ1-4,.,.,TRBV3-1/TRBV3-2,TGTGCCAGCAGCCTGACAGTAACTAATGAAAAACTGTTTTTT,CASSLTVTNEKLFF
TRBJ2-2,.,TRBD1,TRBV5-6,TGTGCCAGCAGCGGGATGGGACAGGGGAGAACCGGGGAGCTGTTTTTT,CASSGMGQGRTGELFF
TRBJ2-4,.,.,TRBV28,TGTGCCAGCAGTGACTGGCAGGGCGCAAACATTCAGTACTTC,CASSDWQGANIQYF
TRBJ1-5,.,.,TRBV19,TGTGCCAGTAGTATAGATCGCCGGTCCCAGCATTTT,CASSIDRRSQHF
TRBJ2-7,once,TRBD1,TRBV19,TGTGCCAGTAAAGGGGACAGAGCCTACGAGCAGTACTTC,CASKGDRAYEQYF
TRBJ1-3,few,.,TRBV5-4,TGTGCCAGCAGCTTGGTGGGGGCTGGAAACACCATATATTTT,CASSLVGAGNTIYF